The 27 T cell receptor beta chains below come from one sample, sequenced in a study of blood T cell repertoires in COVID-19. TCRdb's table, derived via immunoSEQ multiplex PCR, lists solely in-frame clones and lacks some. Of about 81,000 clones listed, 90% to 95% were seen once; the top ten hold 1.5% to 2%. Sequencing input: peripheral blood. These receptors all stem from a woman between 50 and 59 years old in a cohort sampled during active COVID-19.

V and J are TRBV7-6 and TRBJ1-5, with 7 bases fitting TRBD1. In germline, CDR1 is SGHVS, CDR2 FNYEAQ. J was trimmed by 6 bases and V by 1 base; bases with no gene match: 3. This CDR3 comprises 14 residues. For the CDR3, the DNA is TGTGCCAGCAGCTTAGAGGCAGGGGGTCAGCCCCAGCATTTT. It codes for CASSLEAGGQPQHF.

This sequence joins TRBV18 and TRBJ2-3; no clear D. CDR3 size: 14 residues. The germline V and J ends were trimmed by 5 bases and 2 bases, with 11 bases remaining between them. The V gene's germline CDR1 is KGHSH and CDR2 LQKENI. CDR3 in DNA: TGTGCCAGCTCAGGAGTTCAAAACACAGATACGCAGTATTTT. Translated: CASSGVQNTDTQYF.

The chain links TRBV18 to TRBJ1-5, with D hard to call. With 2 bases removed from V and 2 bases from J, the gap between germline ends came to 10 bases. Germline CDR1 reads KGHSH; CDR2 reads LQKENI. The length of the CDR3 is 15 residues. The CDR3 is CASSPGGNGNQPQHF. Here the CDR3 DNA reads TGTGCCAGCTCACCAGGAGGGAATGGCAATCAGCCCCAGCATTTT.

This chain joins TRBV10-1 and TRBJ1-2; 7 bases align to TRBD1. The CDR3 consists of 14 residues. Trimming at V came to 0 bases and at J to 2 bases, leaving 0 bases not matched to a gene. The germline V gene encodes CDR1 WNHNN and CDR2 SYGVQD (reference sequence). As DNA, the CDR3 is TGCGCCAGCAGTGAGTCGGGACAGAACTATGGCTACACCTTC. This encodes CASSESGQNYGYTF.

The chain employs TRBV27 and TRBJ2-1; 7 bases are a match to TRBD2. Looked up from germline, CDR1 is MNHEY and CDR2 is SMNVEV (reference sequence). This CDR3 comprises 18 residues. The V and J ends lost 4 bases and 5 bases, in that order; junction bases with no gene match: 17. CDR3 DNA sequence: TGTGCCAGCAGTTACGTAACGGGTGGGGCGGGAGTAAACAATGAGCAGTTCTTC. Protein: CASSYVTGGAGVNNEQFF.

This chain connects TRBV12-5 to TRBJ2-1, with 12 bases fitting TRBD2. The CDR3 loop spans 15 amino acids. With 2 bases clipped from V and 4 bases from J, the junction kept 0 bases outside the gene matches. Germline V gives CDR1 LGHNT, CDR2 FRNRAP. The CDR3 DNA reads TGTGCTAGTGGTTTGCTAGCGGGAGGGTACAATGAGCAGTTCTTC. This translates into CASGLLAGGYNEQFF.

J is TRBJ1-5 and V is TRBV7-2; no reliable D call. CDR3 length: 13 residues. V gave up 5 bases and J gave up 4 bases, with 9 bases separating them. Germline CDR1 reads SGHTA; CDR2 reads FQGNSA. In DNA form, the CDR3 reads TGTGCCAGCAGCACCGACAAGAATCAGCCCCAGCATTTT. Translating it yields CASSTDKNQPQHF.

The chain carries TRBV4-1 and TRBJ2-5; maybe TRBD2 (7 bases). The germline CDR1 and CDR2 sequences are MGHRA and YSYEKL. V gave up 3 bases and J gave up 4 bases, with 12 bases separating them. This CDR3 is 14 amino acids long. CDR3 bases: TGCGCCAGCAGCCAGGGGGGGCGAGGAGAGACCCAGTACTTC. Its protein product is CASSQGGRGETQYF.

The V and J genes are TRBV2 and TRBJ2-7, with D possibly matching TRBD1 (5 bases). Germline V lookup: CDR1 SNHLY, CDR2 FYNNEI. The CDR3 covers 12 residues. Trimming took off 6 bases at V and 7 bases at J, with 13 bases between the two ends. The CDR3 DNA reads TGTGCCAGCAGCAGGGATTTGGGAGAGCAGTACTTC. It codes for CASSRDLGEQYF.

This chain uses TRBV2 with TRBJ1-5, with D tentatively TRBD1 (6 bases). In germline, CDR1 is SNHLY, CDR2 FYNNEI. V lost 7 bases, J lost 4 bases, and 11 bases lay in between. CDR3 size: 13 residues. The CDR3 DNA is TGTGCCAGCACGGGGGGCGGGAATCAGCCCCAGCATTTT. Encoded protein: CASTGGGNQPQHF.

This sequence joins TRBV6-5 and TRBJ2-2; D unclear. Trimming left V 0 bases short and J 7 bases short, with 15 bases between. The CDR3 is made up of 16 amino acids. Germline CDR1 and CDR2: MNHEY and SVGAGI. Here the CDR3 DNA reads TGTGCCAGCAGTTACTCACCTACATTTGGGCTCGGGGAGCTGTTTTTT. Translated, it gives CASSYSPTFGLGELFF.

This clone was detected only a few times. The V and J genes are TRBV6-6 and TRBJ1-6; 10 bases are a match to TRBD1. Germline CDR1 and CDR2: MNHNY and SVGAGI (reference sequence). V shed 5 bases and J 4 bases; nucleotides not matched to a gene: 5. The CDR3 spans 16 residues. CDR3 sequence: CASSGRDRGYNSPLHF. The CDR3 coding sequence is TGTGCCAGCAGTGGCCGGGACAGGGGTTATAATTCACCCCTCCACTTT.

This chain uses TRBV2 with TRBJ2-7, with TRBD2 identical over 10 bases. This CDR3 spans 13 amino acids. The V gene's germline CDR1 is SNHLY and CDR2 FYNNEI. Trimming cost V 7 bases and J 6 bases; bases outside gene matches: 6. CDR3 amino acids: CASNRPSGSEQYF. As DNA, the CDR3 is TGTGCCAGCAATCGGCCTAGCGGGAGCGAGCAGTACTTC.

The chain carries TRBV5-1 and TRBJ1-4; 8 bases are shared with TRBD1. The V gene end was trimmed by 4 bases and the J gene end by 3 bases; junction bases not matched to a gene: 8. The CDR3 loop spans 16 amino acids. Per germline, CDR1 SGHRS and CDR2 YFSETQ. Here the CDR3 reads CASSPSTGAANEKLFF. In DNA form, the CDR3 reads TGCGCCAGCAGCCCCTCGACAGGGGCGGCTAATGAAAAACTGTTTTTT.

CDR3 in amino acids: CASRDIPYEQYF. The CDR3 DNA sequence: TGTGCCAGCCGGGACATTCCCTACGAGCAGTACTTC. The chain links TRBV6-5 to TRBJ2-7, with D possibly being TRBD1 (6 bases). With 8 bases removed from V and 2 bases from J, the gap between germline ends came to 10 bases. The CDR3 length is 12 residues. The V gene's germline CDR1 is MNHEY and CDR2 SVGAGI.

This clone was picked up one time. The chain couples TRBV30 to TRBJ2-1; TRBD2 agrees at 7 bases. Germline V gene data show CDR1 as GTSNPN and CDR2 as SVGIG (reference sequence). The CDR3 extends over 15 amino acids. V lost 0 bases, J lost 3 bases, and 5 bases stayed unmatched. CDR3 coding DNA: TGTGCCTGGAGTGTATGGGGAGGGTACTACAATGAGCAGTTCTTC. Its translation is CAWSVWGGYYNEQFF.

The rearrangement uses TRBV18 and TRBJ2-5, with 8 bases aligning to TRBD2. Germline loops: CDR1 KGHSH, CDR2 LQKENI. The CDR3 length is 12 residues. J gave up 5 bases and V 6 bases, and 2 bases lay outside the gene matches. The CDR3 is CASSRGGETQYF. The CDR3 DNA reads TGTGCCAGCTCCCGCGGGGGGGAGACCCAGTACTTC.

This chain links TRBV5-1 with TRBJ1-1, with 9 bases aligning to TRBD1. With V trimmed by 4 bases and J by 4 bases, 2 bases remained unmatched. The CDR3 has 13 residues. Germline V CDR1 and CDR2: SGHRS, YFSETQ. The CDR3 DNA is TGCGCCAGCAGCCAGACAGGGGGCACTGAAGCTTTCTTT. Translating gives CASSQTGGTEAFF.

J is TRBJ1-2 and V is TRBV4-1, with TRBD1 as a possible D gene (6 bases). The V end was cut by 3 bases, the J end by 4 bases, with 6 bases between. CDR1 and CDR2 (germline): MGHRA, YSYEKL. CDR3 length equals 12 residues. CDR3 in amino acids: CASSQDSYGYTF. CDR3 nucleotides: TGCGCCAGCAGCCAGGACAGCTATGGCTACACCTTC.

The CDR3 sequence is CASSPREFRYGGEQFF. CDR3 nucleotide sequence: TGTGCCAGCAGCCCCCGGGAGTTTAGGTACGGCGGTGAGCAGTTCTTC. This chain links TRBV11-3 with TRBJ2-1, with TRBD2 as a possible D gene (6 bases). The germline V and J ends were trimmed by 5 bases and 9 bases, with 23 bases remaining between them. The CDR3 covers 16 residues. Germline V gives CDR1 SGHNT, CDR2 YENEEA.

Only one count was recorded for this clone. The chain is built from TRBV12-5 and TRBJ1-2; weak D call: TRBD1 (5 bases). CDR1 and CDR2 from the germline V gene are LGHNT and FRNRAP. There are 13 residues in the CDR3. Between the trimmed V and J ends, which lost 6 bases and 8 bases, there was a span of 16 bases. The CDR3 DNA reads as TGTGCTAGTGGATCACTTGGACACAGAGGCTACACCTTC. It codes for CASGSLGHRGYTF.

The CDR3 region has the DNA TGTGCCAGCAGCTCAAACAGGGATTCCTACGAGCAGTACTTC. It specifies CASSSNRDSYEQYF. This chain links TRBV7-9 with TRBJ2-7; a weak D match, TRBD1 (6 bases). This CDR3 has 14 residues. CDR1 is SEHNR, CDR2 FQNEAQ, per germline (reference sequence). Trimming stripped 4 bases from V and 1 base from J, with 11 bases between. Based on the CDR3 plus reference TRBV7-9 and TRBJ2-7, the full variable domain is DTGVSQNPRHKITKRGQNVTFRCDPISEHNRLYWYRQTLGQGPEFLTYFQNEAQLEKSRLLSDRFSAERPKGSFSTLEIQRTEQGDSAMYLCASSSNRDSYEQYFGPGTRLTVT.

This clone was picked up one time. The chain carries TRBV5-1 and TRBJ1-4; TRBD1 agrees at 8 bases. The CDR3 loop spans 16 amino acids. Germline CDR1 is SGHRS and CDR2 is YFSETQ. Trimming at V came to 4 bases and at J to 1 base, leaving 6 bases not matched to a gene. Here the CDR3 reads CASSLGQVGTNEKLFF. The CDR3 DNA sequence: TGCGCCAGCAGCCTGGGACAGGTCGGAACTAATGAAAAACTGTTTTTT.

In this sample, this clone turned up once. V and J are TRBV28 and TRBJ1-2; D unclear. This CDR3 region has 13 residues. With 3 bases removed from V and 0 bases from J, the gap between germline ends came to 5 bases. From germline, CDR1 is MDHEN and CDR2 SYDVKM. CDR3 sequence (DNA): TGTGCCAGCAGTTTGTATCCTAACTATGGCTACACCTTC. Translation gives CASSLYPNYGYTF.

The chain carries TRBV6-1 and TRBJ2-5, with 8 bases identical to TRBD2. V trimming: 3 bases; J trimming: 5 bases; junction bases outside the gene matches: 14. CDR3 size: 17 residues. CDR1 is MNHNS and CDR2 is SASEGT in the germline V gene. As DNA, the CDR3 is TGTGCCAGCAGTGAGGGTCTCTTCGGGGGGGCCGGTGAGACCCAGTACTTC. Encoded protein: CASSEGLFGGAGETQYF.

The rearrangement uses TRBV27 and TRBJ1-4; D is possibly TRBD1 (6 bases). Germline V gene lookup returns CDR1 MNHEY and CDR2 SMNVEV (reference sequence). Deletions cut 5 bases from V and 3 bases from J, with 13 bases between. This CDR3 is built from 15 residues. CDR3 amino acids: CASSRVQGANEKLFF. The CDR3 nucleotides are TGTGCCAGCAGTCGAGTACAGGGAGCTAATGAAAAACTGTTTTTT.

This clone was picked up a small number of times. The chain employs TRBV3-1 (or the pseudogene TRBV3-2) and TRBJ2-7; 7 positions agree with TRBD2. CDR3 length equals 13 residues. The junction had 4 bases not matched to a gene; V was cut back by 3 bases and J by 5 bases. Germline assignment: CDR1 LGHDT and CDR2 YNNKEL (reference sequence). This CDR3 is CASSHLLADEQYF. CDR3 nucleotides: TGTGCCAGCAGCCATCTCCTAGCGGACGAGCAGTACTTC.